This TCR beta chain is drawn from a study of T cells after yellow fever vaccination. Germline V gene sequence: CDR1 SQVTM, CDR2 ANQGSEA. This CDR3 comprises 14 residues. J lost 0 bases, V lost 3 bases, and 2 bases had no gene match. TCRdb reprocessed the 5' RACE reads with MiXCR, giving one entry per CDR3 protein. The data contain 350,000 to 550,000 distinct CDR3 sequences, about 17% of them singletons. A remark on this clonotype: Its antigen is unknown.

General study results and limits: It was a small share of clonotypes that appeared in both CD4 and CD8 compartments.

The receptor was derived from a young man who received the YFV17D yellow fever vaccine. The chain carries TRBV29-1 and TRBJ2-1; 7 nucleotides align to TRBD2. Sequenced material: PBMCs, taken before the yellow fever booster vaccination. Written as DNA, the CDR3 is TGCAGCGTTGAGAGCGGGGCCTCCTACAATGAGCAGTTCTTC. It yields the protein CSVESGASYNEQFF.